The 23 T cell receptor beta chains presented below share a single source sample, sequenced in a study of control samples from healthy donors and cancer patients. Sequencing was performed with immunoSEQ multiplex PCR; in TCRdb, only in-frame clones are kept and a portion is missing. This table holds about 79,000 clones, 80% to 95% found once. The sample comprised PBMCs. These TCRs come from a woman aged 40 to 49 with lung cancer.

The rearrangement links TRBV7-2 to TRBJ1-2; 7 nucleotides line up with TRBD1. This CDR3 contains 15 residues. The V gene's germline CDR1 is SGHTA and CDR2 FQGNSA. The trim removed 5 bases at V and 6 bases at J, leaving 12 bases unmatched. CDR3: CASSPQGTLGDGYTF. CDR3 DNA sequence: TGTGCCAGCAGCCCACAGGGGACCTTGGGGGATGGCTACACCTTC.

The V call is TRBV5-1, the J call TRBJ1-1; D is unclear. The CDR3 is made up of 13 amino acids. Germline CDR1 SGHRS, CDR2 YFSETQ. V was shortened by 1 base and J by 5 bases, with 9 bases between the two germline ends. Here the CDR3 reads CASSLWGGTEAFF. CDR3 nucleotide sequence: TGCGCCAGCAGCTTGTGGGGAGGTACTGAAGCTTTCTTT.

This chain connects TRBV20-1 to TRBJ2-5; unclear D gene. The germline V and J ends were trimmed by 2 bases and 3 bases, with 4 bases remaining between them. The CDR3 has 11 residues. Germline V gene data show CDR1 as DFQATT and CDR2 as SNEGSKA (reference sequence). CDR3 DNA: TGCAGTGCTAGATTAAAAGAGACCCAGTACTTC. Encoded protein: CSARLKETQYF.

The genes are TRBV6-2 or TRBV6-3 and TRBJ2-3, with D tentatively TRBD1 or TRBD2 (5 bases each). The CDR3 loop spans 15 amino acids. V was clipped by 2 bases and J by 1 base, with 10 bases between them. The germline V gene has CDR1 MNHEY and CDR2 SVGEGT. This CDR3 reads CASSYVRGGTDTQYF. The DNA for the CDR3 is TGTGCCAGCAGTTACGTCCGGGGCGGCACAGATACGCAGTATTTT.

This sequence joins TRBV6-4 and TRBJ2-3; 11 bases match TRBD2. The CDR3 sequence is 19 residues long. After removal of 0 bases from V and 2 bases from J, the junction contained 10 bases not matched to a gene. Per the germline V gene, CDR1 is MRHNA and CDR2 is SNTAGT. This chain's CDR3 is CASSDSYLAGGASTDTQYF. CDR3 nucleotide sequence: TGTGCCAGCAGTGACTCTTATCTAGCGGGGGGCGCTTCCACAGATACGCAGTATTTT.

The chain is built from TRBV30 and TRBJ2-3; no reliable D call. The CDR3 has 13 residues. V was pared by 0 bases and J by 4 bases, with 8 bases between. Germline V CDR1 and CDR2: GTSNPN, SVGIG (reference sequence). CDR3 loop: CAWSVLEPDTQYF. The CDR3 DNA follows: TGTGCCTGGAGTGTACTCGAACCAGATACGCAGTATTTT.

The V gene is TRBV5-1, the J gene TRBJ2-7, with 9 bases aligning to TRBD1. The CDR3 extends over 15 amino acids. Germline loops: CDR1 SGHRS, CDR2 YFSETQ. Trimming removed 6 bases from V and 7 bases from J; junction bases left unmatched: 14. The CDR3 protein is CASKSGQQGASEQYF. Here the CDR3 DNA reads TGCGCCAGCAAATCAGGGCAACAGGGGGCAAGTGAGCAGTACTTC.

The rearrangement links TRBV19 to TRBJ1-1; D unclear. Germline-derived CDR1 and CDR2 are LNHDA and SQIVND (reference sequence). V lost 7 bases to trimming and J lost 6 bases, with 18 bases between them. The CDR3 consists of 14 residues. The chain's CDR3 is CASTLEGLGAEAFF. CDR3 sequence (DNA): TGTGCCAGTACCCTAGAAGGGCTCGGGGCTGAAGCTTTCTTT.

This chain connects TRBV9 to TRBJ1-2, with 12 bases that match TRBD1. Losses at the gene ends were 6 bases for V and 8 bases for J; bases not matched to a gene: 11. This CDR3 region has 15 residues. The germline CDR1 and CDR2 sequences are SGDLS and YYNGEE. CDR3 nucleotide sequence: TGTGCCAGCAATCTCCGACCGGGGACAGGGGGCGGCTACACCTTC. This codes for CASNLRPGTGGGYTF.

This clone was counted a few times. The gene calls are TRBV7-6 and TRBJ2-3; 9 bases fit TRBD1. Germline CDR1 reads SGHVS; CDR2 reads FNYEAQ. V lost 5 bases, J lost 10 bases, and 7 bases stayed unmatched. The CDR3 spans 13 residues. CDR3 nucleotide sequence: TGTGCCAGCAGCGCCCGACAGGGGGTGGCGCAGTATTTT. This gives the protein CASSARQGVAQYF.

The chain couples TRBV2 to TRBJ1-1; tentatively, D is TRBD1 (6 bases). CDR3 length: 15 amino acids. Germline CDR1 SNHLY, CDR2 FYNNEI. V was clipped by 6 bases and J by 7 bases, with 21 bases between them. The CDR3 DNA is TGTGCCAGCAGAGTCGAGGGGGAGGGGCAGAATGAAGCTTTCTTT. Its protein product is CASRVEGEGQNEAFF.

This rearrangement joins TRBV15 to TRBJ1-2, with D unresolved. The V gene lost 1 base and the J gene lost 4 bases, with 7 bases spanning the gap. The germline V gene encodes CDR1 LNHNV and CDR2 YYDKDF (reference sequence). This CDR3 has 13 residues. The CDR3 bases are TGTGCCACCAGCAGAGGAAACCCCTATGGCTACACCTTC. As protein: CATSRGNPYGYTF.

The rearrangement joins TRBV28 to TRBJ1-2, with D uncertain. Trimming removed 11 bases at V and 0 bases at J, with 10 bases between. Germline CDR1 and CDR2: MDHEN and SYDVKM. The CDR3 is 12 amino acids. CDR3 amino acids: CAVPGSNYGYTF. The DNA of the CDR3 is TGTGCCGTCCCGGGCTCTAACTATGGCTACACCTTC.

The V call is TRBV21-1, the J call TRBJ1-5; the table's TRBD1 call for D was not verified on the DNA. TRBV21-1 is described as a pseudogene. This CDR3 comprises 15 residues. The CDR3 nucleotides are TGTGCCAGCAGGAGAGACGGACAGCACAATCAGCCCCAGCATTTT. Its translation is CASRRDGQHNQPQHF.

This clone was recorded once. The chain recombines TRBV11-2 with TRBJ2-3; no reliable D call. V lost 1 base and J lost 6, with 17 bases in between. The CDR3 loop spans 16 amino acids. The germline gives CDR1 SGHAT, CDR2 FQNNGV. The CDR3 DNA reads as TGTGCCAGCAGCTTAGTAGGGCGAAAGCCCCAGGATACGCAGTATTTT. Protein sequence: CASSLVGRKPQDTQYF.

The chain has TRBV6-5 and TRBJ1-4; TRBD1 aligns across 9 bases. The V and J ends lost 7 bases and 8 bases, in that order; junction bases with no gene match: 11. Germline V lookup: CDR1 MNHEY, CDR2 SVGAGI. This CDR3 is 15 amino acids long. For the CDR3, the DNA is TGTGCCAGCACCACCTTGGGGACAGGGAGGGAAAAACTGTTTTTT. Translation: CASTTLGTGREKLFF.

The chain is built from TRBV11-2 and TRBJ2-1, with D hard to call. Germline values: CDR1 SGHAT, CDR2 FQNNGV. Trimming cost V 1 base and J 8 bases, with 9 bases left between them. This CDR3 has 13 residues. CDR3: CASSLVGLDEQFF. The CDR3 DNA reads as TGTGCCAGCAGCTTAGTCGGTTTAGATGAGCAGTTCTTC.

CDR3 nucleotides: TGTGCCACCAGCAGGGGACAGGACACTGAAGCTTTCTTT. Its translation: CATSRGQDTEAFF. The V and J genes are TRBV15 and TRBJ1-1; 8 bases agree with TRBD1. Trimming took 3 bases from V and 3 from J; bases not matched to a gene: 0. CDR3 length equals 13 residues. Germline values: CDR1 LNHNV, CDR2 YYDKDF (reference sequence).

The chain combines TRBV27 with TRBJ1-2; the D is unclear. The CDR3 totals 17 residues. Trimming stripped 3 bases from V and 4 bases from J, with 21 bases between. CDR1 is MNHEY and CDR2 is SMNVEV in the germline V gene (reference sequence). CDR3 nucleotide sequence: TGTGCCAGCAGTTTTTTTAAACTGGAGGAACCTAGCTATGGCTACACCTTC. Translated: CASSFFKLEEPSYGYTF.

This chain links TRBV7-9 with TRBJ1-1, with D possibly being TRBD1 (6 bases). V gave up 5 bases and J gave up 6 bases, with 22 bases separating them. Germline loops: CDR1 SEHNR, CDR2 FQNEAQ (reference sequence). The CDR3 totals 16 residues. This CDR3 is CASSQLGGGANAEAFF. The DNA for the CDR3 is TGTGCCAGCAGCCAGCTGGGCGGGGGGGCCAACGCTGAAGCTTTCTTT.

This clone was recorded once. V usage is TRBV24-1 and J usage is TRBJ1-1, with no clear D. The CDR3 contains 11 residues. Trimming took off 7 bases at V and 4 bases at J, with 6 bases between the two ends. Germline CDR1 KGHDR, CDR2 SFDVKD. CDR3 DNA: TGTGCCACCAGGCTAGGCACTGAAGCTTTCTTT. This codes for CATRLGTEAFF.

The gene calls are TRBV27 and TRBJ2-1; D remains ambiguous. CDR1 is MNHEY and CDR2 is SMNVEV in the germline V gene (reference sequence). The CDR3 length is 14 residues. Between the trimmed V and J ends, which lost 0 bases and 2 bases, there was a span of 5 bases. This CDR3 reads CASSLSTAYNEQFF. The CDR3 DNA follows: TGTGCCAGCAGTTTATCCACAGCCTACAATGAGCAGTTCTTC.

The DNA for the CDR3 is TGCGCCAGCAGCCAAACAGGGAAAGGCTACACCTTC. Protein: CASSQTGKGYTF. The V and J genes are TRBV10-1 and TRBJ1-2; possible D gene TRBD1, 6 bases. CDR3 length: 12 amino acids. The germline CDR1 and CDR2 sequences are WNHNN and SYGVQD (reference sequence). Trimming removed 6 bases at V and 8 bases at J, with 13 bases between.